The 15 T cell receptor beta chains presented below share a single source sample, sequenced in a study of T cells expressing NK-cell markers. From its re-call of the 5' RACE reads, TCRdb lists each CDR3 protein once, without DNA. The table lists roughly 170,000 distinct CDR3 sequences. Sequenced: blood T cells: a sorted CD56 or NKG2C T cell subset, CD4+ or CD8+ T cells, or bulk PBMC T cells (not recorded which). The receptor source for this set is a woman aged 18-69 years in good health.

Here the CDR3 reads CAISESSWGGPDTQYF. The gene calls are TRBV10-3 and TRBJ2-3; with no DNA, the TCRdb D assignment of TRBD1 cannot be verified. The length of the CDR3 is 16 residues. Germline-derived CDR1 and CDR2 are ENHRY and SYGVKD.

This chain links TRBV10-3 with TRBJ1-2. The CDR3 spans 11 residues. The germline gives CDR1 ENHRY, CDR2 SYGVKD. The CDR3 loop reads CAISESGGYTF.

The chain joins TRBV5-1 to TRBJ2-1; the D call of TRBD2 rests on TCRdb alone, since no DNA is present to check it. Per the germline V gene, CDR1 is SGHRS and CDR2 is YFSETQ. CDR3 size: 14 residues. The CDR3 loop is CASSRGSSRNEQFF.

The gene calls are TRBV11-1 and TRBJ2-2; TCRdb names TRBD2, which stays unverified in the absence of DNA. This CDR3 spans 20 amino acids. Germline assignment: CDR1 SGHAT and CDR2 FQDESV (reference sequence). CDR3 in amino acids: CASSLGSSAGLAGLSGELFF.

V usage is TRBV6-1 and J usage is TRBJ1-2. Germline values: CDR1 MNHNS, CDR2 SASEGT. This CDR3 has 12 amino acids. This CDR3 reads CASNHLLYGYTF.

The CDR3 reads CASSVGLAGGGEQFF. The V and J genes are TRBV5-1 and TRBJ2-1; the D call of TRBD2 rests on TCRdb alone, since no DNA is present to check it. CDR3 size: 15 residues. Germline assignment: CDR1 SGHRS and CDR2 YFSETQ.

The rearrangement links TRBV2 to TRBJ2-5; TCRdb's D call of TRBD2 is untestable without DNA. The CDR3 consists of 17 residues. Germline V gene lookup returns CDR1 SNHLY and CDR2 FYNNEI. Here the CDR3 reads CASSIAGSASEEETQYF.

The V call is TRBV12-3 or TRBV12-4, the J call TRBJ1-5. The CDR3 runs 17 residues. The CDR3 here is CASTFGGGREVGQPQHF.

V is TRBV7-2 and J is TRBJ1-2. The V gene's germline CDR1 is SGHTA and CDR2 FQGNSA. CDR3 length equals 13 residues. CDR3 in amino acids: CASLRGPNYGYTF.

The chain carries TRBV6-2 or TRBV6-3 and TRBJ1-1; TCRdb indicates TRBD1, and absent DNA this call remains unverified. This CDR3 has 16 residues. Germline V gene lookup returns CDR1 MNHEY and CDR2 SVGEGT. The CDR3: CASSRQGVGVNTEAFF.

The chain uses TRBV29-1 and TRBJ2-1. Germline assignment: CDR1 SQVTM and CDR2 ANQGSEA. The CDR3 consists of 14 residues. This chain's CDR3 is CSVFVRLPYNEQFF.

The chain combines TRBV3-1 with TRBJ2-5; with no DNA, the TCRdb D assignment of TRBD1 cannot be verified. CDR1 and CDR2 from the germline V gene are LGHDT and YNNKEL (reference sequence). The CDR3 has 15 residues. The CDR3 loop reads CASSPTRRRYETQYF.

The chain joins TRBV7-7 to TRBJ2-7. The germline gives CDR1 SSHAT, CDR2 FNYEAQ (reference sequence). This CDR3 comprises 13 residues. CDR3 sequence: CASSLAHTYEQYF.

The chain joins TRBV9 to TRBJ2-7; with no DNA, the TCRdb D assignment of TRBD2 cannot be verified. This CDR3 spans 14 amino acids. Per germline, CDR1 SGDLS and CDR2 YYNGEE. The CDR3 loop reads CASNREGELYEQYF.

The genes are TRBV7-8 and TRBJ1-2. CDR1 is SGHVS, CDR2 FQNEAQ, per germline. The CDR3 runs 13 residues. The CDR3 protein is CASSSLNPYGYTF.